This T cell receptor (beta chain) was captured in a study of shared clonotypes between healthy human individuals. Study results and caveats: Against clonotypes common to all four donors, non-shared ones had lower generation probabilities.

The CDR3 length is 16 residues. CDR1 and CDR2 from the germline V gene are LNHDA and SQIVND (reference sequence). V shed 8 bases and J shed 5 bases, with 24 bases lying between them. Remarks on this clone: Its antigen is not identified.

TCRdb's table, derived via immunoSEQ multiplex PCR, lists solely in-frame clones and lacks some. The data show over 950,000 clones, about 72% seen once. This receptor was identified in a young man in good health. Some clones in this sample may be carry-over from other donors' samples. The sequenced sample was memory CD4+ T cells from PBMCs. Subset given: CD45RA-negative fraction. V gene TRBV19 combines with J gene TRBJ1-2; tentative D call: TRBD1 (6 bases). The CDR3 is CASGEPARGAGYGYTF. CDR3 sequence (DNA): TGTGCCAGTGGGGAACCTGCGCGGGGGGCTGGTTATGGCTACACCTTC.